These T cell receptor beta chains were read from a single sample in a study of T-cell reconstitution after alpha-beta-depleted transplantation in children. A single record per CDR3 protein comes from TCRdb applying MiXCR to the PCR reads. The sample carries about 240,000 distinct CDR3 sequences, 12% recorded once. Sequenced here: PBMCs from the stem cell graft donor, sampled from the stem cell graft. These receptors were obtained from a human donor who donated a stem cell graft to a child with acute lymphoblastic leukemia. CDR3s leave out the opening cysteine and the closing phenylalanine or tryptophan. A D gene is named only where the DNA matches it firmly.

>NA|TRBJ1-2|TRBV29-1
SVERGNYGYT
>NA|TRBJ1-1|TRBV20-1
SALTLLSNTEAF
>TRBD2|TRBJ2-7|TRBV20-1
SARVGGSSYEQY
>TRBD1|TRBJ2-7|TRBV7-2
ASSARTGGYEQY
>TRBD1|TRBJ1-5|TRBV20-1
SATGTGGGQPQH
>NA|TRBJ1-4|TRBV30
ACTSRARREKLF
>NA|TRBJ1-4|TRBV6-5
ASSYRPNEKLF
>TRBD2|TRBJ2-3|TRBV20-1
SAQLAGGTDTQY
>NA|TRBJ1-2|TRBV20-1
SARERANADILGFYGYT
>NA|TRBJ2-3|TRBV7-9
ASSLEGDTQY
>NA|TRBJ2-3|TRBV7-2
ASSFGVALTDTQY
>NA|TRBJ1-5|TRBV2
ASIPLPGGNQPQH
>NA|TRBJ1-1|TRBV7-2
ASSLELNTEAF
>NA|TRBJ2-7|TRBV7-9
ASSLRGPEQY
>NA|TRBJ1-1|TRBV7-9
ASSLAAWGDTEAF
>TRBD2|TRBJ2-1|TRBV10-3
AICELQTSPAEQF
>NA|TRBJ1-5|TRBV7-2
ASSSGQTDNQPQH